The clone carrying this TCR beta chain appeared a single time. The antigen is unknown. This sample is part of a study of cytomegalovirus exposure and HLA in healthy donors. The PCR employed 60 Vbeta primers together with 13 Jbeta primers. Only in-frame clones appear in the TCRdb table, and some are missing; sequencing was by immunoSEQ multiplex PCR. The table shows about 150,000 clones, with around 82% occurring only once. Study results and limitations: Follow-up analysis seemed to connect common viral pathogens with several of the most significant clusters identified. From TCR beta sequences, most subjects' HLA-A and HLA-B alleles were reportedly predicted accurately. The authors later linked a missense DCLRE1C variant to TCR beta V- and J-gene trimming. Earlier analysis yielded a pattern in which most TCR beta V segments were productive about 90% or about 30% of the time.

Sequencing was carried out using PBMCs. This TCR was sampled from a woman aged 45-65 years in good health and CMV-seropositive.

The CDR3 loop reads CASGGDSYEQYF. The CDR3 nucleotides read TGTGCCAGCGGGGGGGATTCCTACGAGCAGTACTTC. This chain uses TRBV7-6 with TRBJ2-7; 7 bases fit TRBD2. V was clipped by 8 bases and J by 1 base; unmatched bases: 2. Germline V gives CDR1 SGHVS, CDR2 FNYEAQ. The CDR3 sequence is 12 residues long.